This entry concerns a single TCR beta chain. This clonotype was found many times. Its antigen target is currently unknown. No much larger clonotype is one base removed from it; base qualities were not supplied. The library was produced with PCR. These reads were obtained on an Illumina HiSeq 2500. TCR libraries were prepared with molecular barcoding, using unique molecular identifiers to normalize TCRbeta repertoire quantification. TCRdb trimmed public reads at Q25 via fastp, called clones via MiXCR and kept in-frame beta chains. Each entry merges the rows of one CDR3 protein and shows their most common DNA and genes. The sample table holds around 240,000 distinct CDR3 sequences, of which under 9.5% were seen once. Approximately 6.3% of the sample is held by the ten biggest clonotypes. V loses 5 bases at its end and J loses 7 bases; junction bases beyond the gene matches: 5. CDR3 length: 13 amino acids, cysteine to phenylalanine. The CDR3 DNA has 39 bases and is translated from base 1. The germline V gene specifies MGHRA as CDR1 and YSYEKL as CDR2.

This sample was taken from a study of T-cell reconstitution after alpha-beta-depleted transplantation in children listed by TCRdb under 2016. For the study in its entirety: Using TCR repertoire profiling, the study followed T-cell immune reconstitution in a quantitative way in children after TCRalphabeta/CD19-depleted allogeneic hematopoietic cell transplantation.

The sample's treatment or condition label, decoded: allogeneic hematopoietic cell transplantation with graft depleted of TCRalphabeta T cells and CD19 B cells. The transplant recipients were children given TCRalphabeta/CD19-depleted allogeneic hematopoietic cell grafts. Study-wide conclusions, independent of this receptor: The apparently early alphabetaT-cell count recovery about two months after transplant was reportedly dependent on only several hundred rapidly expanded clones derived from non-depleted graft cells. The high TCRbeta diversity at day 60 in some patients was ascribed to recipient T cells and intrathymic progenitors that had survived conditioning. Hyperexpanded clone frequencies declined over subsequent months; after one year, T-cell counts and TCRbeta diversity were mostly attributed to newly produced T cells.

The sample consisted of PBMCs, mostly from graft donor cells, taken 180 days after TCRalphabeta/CD19-depleted stem cell transplant. The TCR originated in a male patient between 10 and 17 years old who had a stem cell transplant for acute lymphoblastic leukemia, so the T cells may come from the graft donor. Recombination joined TRBV4-1 with TRBJ1-1; the junction holds 9 bases that match TRBD1. The encoded CDR3 is CASSYGQGIEAFF. The base sequence is TGCGCCAGCAGCTACGGACAGGGGATTGAAGCTTTCTTT.